Ten or more counts support the clone carrying this TCR beta chain. What it recognizes is unknown. From germline, CDR1 is MGHDK and CDR2 SYGVNS. Trimming removed 3 bases at V and 4 bases at J, with 9 bases between. This CDR3 spans 13 amino acids. This entry comes from a study of T cell repertoires in cytomegalovirus infection. Study details: HLA-B-restricted CMV epitopes that are well studied were used alongside recently identified HLA-C-restricted ones. Carrying CMV and the relevant HLA type showed in public TCR beta signatures. Findings of the study overall: In two of eight donors, the top clonotype was HLA-C-restricted CMV-specific.

TCRdb recomputed calls from the reads with MiXCR, one row per CDR3 protein. The sample yields 150,000 or so distinct CDR3 sequences, about 32% seen once. The chain is built from TRBV25-1 and TRBJ1-1; the D is unclear. The sample here was CD8+ T cells from cultured PBMCs, taken from culture after CMV antigen stimulation. This receptor was obtained from a human donor in good health (CMV status not recorded). Some clones in this sample may be carry-over from other donors' samples. The CDR3, as DNA: TGTGCCAGCAGTGATTTAAGTGGCACTGAAGCTTTCTTT. As protein: CASSDLSGTEAFF. The full variable domain, with the rest looked up from reference TRBV25-1 and TRBJ1-1, is EADIYQTPRYLVIGTGKKITLECSQTMGHDKMYWYQQDPGMELHLIHYSYGVNSTEKGDLSSESTVSRIRTEHFPLTLESARPSHTSQYLCASSDLSGTEAFFGQGTRLTVV.